This T cell receptor (beta chain) was observed in a study of beta chain features in type 1 diabetes. All of the isolated RNA was reverse transcribed, so expressed TCRB transcripts were sequenced. Only in-frame clones appear in the TCRdb table, and some are missing; sequencing was by immunoSEQ multiplex PCR. The sample yields approximately 250,000 clones, over 12% seen once. This CDR3 is built from 15 residues. Germline V gene lookup returns CDR1 SGHRS and CDR2 YFSETQ. Losses at the gene ends were 4 bases for V and 0 bases for J; bases not matched to a gene: 4. This clone was found a few times. Its target is unknown. Broader study findings: Patients with type 1 diabetes carried fewer insertions and had more deletions at their VDJ junctions. The naive, central memory and Treg TCRB repertoires of patients appeared to be more similar to one another than those of healthy donors.

Each sorted population was over 98% pure. J is TRBJ2-1 and V is TRBV5-1; 7 bases match TRBD2. The sequence derives from a woman between 35 and 50 years old in good health. Sequenced sample: naive CD4+ T cells from blood. In nucleotides, the CDR3 is TGCGCCAGCAGCGATCGGACTAGCTCCTACAATGAGCAGTTCTTC. This gives the protein CASSDRTSSYNEQFF.